A single sample gave rise to the 18 T cell receptor beta chains below, sequenced in a study of control samples from healthy donors and cancer patients. Generated by immunoSEQ multiplex PCR, the TCRdb table keeps only in-frame clones and is missing some. The sample contains around 130,000 clones, about 88% of which appear only once. Material for sequencing was blood. These receptors all come from a man aged 45-65 years in good health.

The J gene is TRBJ1-2, the V gene TRBV6-4; D remains ambiguous. V was trimmed by 0 bases and J by 8 bases, leaving 19 bases between them. This CDR3 has 16 amino acids. Germline CDR1 MRHNA, CDR2 SNTAGT. CDR3 amino acids: CASSDSPSISPGGYTF. In DNA, the CDR3 is TGTGCCAGCAGTGACTCTCCTTCGATTTCCCCGGGAGGCTACACCTTC.

The chain couples TRBV9 to TRBJ2-7, with 9 positions matching TRBD2. The CDR3 loop spans 16 amino acids. In germline, CDR1 is SGDLS, CDR2 YYNGEE. J was trimmed by 4 bases and V by 4 bases; bases with no gene match: 12. As DNA, the CDR3 is TGTGCCAGCAGCTCCGAAGGTGAGCGGGGGGCTTACGAGCAGTACTTC. This encodes CASSSEGERGAYEQYF. Variable domain in full (rest from reference TRBV9 and TRBJ2-7): DSGVTQTPKHLITATGQRVTLRCSPRSGDLSVYWYQQSLDQGLQFLIQYYNGEERAKGNILERFSAQQFPDLHSELNLSSLELGDSALYFCASSSEGERGAYEQYFGPGTRLTVT.

This clone showed up just once. V usage is TRBV27 and J usage is TRBJ2-7; D remains unclear. Deletions cut 4 bases from V and 0 bases from J, with 7 bases between. The CDR3 totals 13 residues. The V gene's germline CDR1 is MNHEY and CDR2 SMNVEV (reference sequence). CDR3 nucleotide sequence: TGTGCCAGCAGTTACACGAGCTCCTACGAGCAGTACTTC. It is translated as CASSYTSSYEQYF.

The chain links TRBV2 to TRBJ2-6; D is tentatively TRBD1 or TRBD2 (6 bases each). The CDR3 spans 16 residues. Germline values: CDR1 SNHLY, CDR2 FYNNEI. V lost 2 bases to trimming and J lost 1 base, with 9 bases between them. The CDR3: CASSERGASGANVLTF. The CDR3 DNA follows: TGTGCCAGCAGTGAAAGGGGGGCTTCTGGGGCCAACGTCCTGACTTTC.

This clone appeared once. The V gene is TRBV2, the J gene TRBJ2-1; 7 bases map to TRBD2. J gave up 8 bases and V 0 bases, and 10 bases lay outside the gene matches. CDR1 is SNHLY, CDR2 FYNNEI, per germline. This CDR3 region has 16 residues. The CDR3 reads CASSEATLSGRDEQFF. Written as DNA, the CDR3 is TGTGCCAGCAGTGAAGCCACCCTTTCGGGGAGGGATGAGCAGTTCTTC. The variable domain in full, with the rest retrieved from reference TRBV2 and TRBJ2-1, is EPEVTQTPSHQVTQMGQEVILRCVPISNHLYFYWYRQILGQKVEFLVSFYNNEISEKSEIFDDQFSVERPDGSNFTLKIRSTKLEDSAMYFCASSEATLSGRDEQFFGPGTRLTVL.

This clone was detected only once. V usage is TRBV30 and J usage is TRBJ1-5; TRBD1 agrees at 10 bases. V shed 5 bases, J shed 2 bases, and the junction held 0 bases outside the gene matches. CDR1 and CDR2 from the germline V gene are GTSNPN and SVGIG (reference sequence). The CDR3 is 13 residues long. The CDR3 loop reads CAWGTGGNQPQHF. The CDR3 bases are TGTGCCTGGGGGACAGGGGGCAATCAGCCCCAGCATTTT.

The chain recombines TRBV5-1 with TRBJ1-1; TRBD1 is a possible D gene (6 bases). Trimming pared 2 bases from V and 4 bases from J, leaving 9 bases between. The CDR3 is 13 amino acids. The germline V gene has CDR1 SGHRS and CDR2 YFSETQ. The CDR3 here is CASSLRRGTEAFF. The CDR3 DNA reads as TGCGCCAGCAGCTTACGCAGGGGCACTGAAGCTTTCTTT.

The CDR3 DNA sequence: TGTGCCAGCAGTGACCGGCCCAGTGCAGATACGCAGTATTTT. Translated: CASSDRPSADTQYF. The chain has TRBV6-4 and TRBJ2-3; D unresolved. CDR1 and CDR2 (germline): MRHNA, SNTAGT. With 2 bases removed from V and 4 bases from J, the gap between germline ends came to 10 bases. The CDR3 spans 14 residues.

The chain has TRBV28 and TRBJ1-5; D unclear. The CDR3 loop spans 17 amino acids. Trimming stripped 6 bases from V and 4 bases from J, with 22 bases between. Germline CDR1 is MDHEN and CDR2 is SYDVKM. CDR3 sequence (DNA): TGTGCCAGCAGCTTACCGGCCAGGATAAGAAGTAATCAGCCCCAGCATTTT. Amino acid sequence: CASSLPARIRSNQPQHF.

The chain combines TRBV11-3 with TRBJ2-2; D not certain. This CDR3 spans 15 amino acids. Germline CDR1 SGHNT, CDR2 YENEEA. V was cut by 4 bases and J by 7 bases, with 16 bases left in between. The CDR3 here is CASSSVNRVSGELFF. The CDR3 coding sequence is TGTGCCAGCAGCTCGGTTAATCGGGTCAGCGGGGAGCTGTTTTTT. Full variable domain (missing parts from reference TRBV11-3 and TRBJ2-2): EAGVVQSPRYKIIEKKQPVAFWCNPISGHNTLYWYLQNLGQGPELLIRYENEEAVDDSQLPKDRFSAERLKGVDSTLKIQPAELGDSAVYLCASSSVNRVSGELFFGEGSRLTVL.

The chain carries TRBV28 and TRBJ1-4; D uncertain. Germline loops: CDR1 MDHEN, CDR2 SYDVKM. The V end was cut by 6 bases, the J end by 5 bases, with 7 bases between. The CDR3 loop spans 12 amino acids. The CDR3 DNA follows: TGTGCCAGCAGGGGCCCGAATGAAAAACTGTTTTTT. Translating gives CASRGPNEKLFF.

The J gene is TRBJ2-3, the V gene TRBV12-5; D is undetermined. CDR1 is LGHNT, CDR2 FRNRAP, per germline. The CDR3 has 13 residues. Deletions cut 5 bases from V and 8 bases from J, with 14 bases between. Here the CDR3 DNA reads TGTGCTAGTGGTATCGGACCTCCTCCTACGCAGTATTTT. Protein product: CASGIGPPPTQYF.

The V and J genes are TRBV28 and TRBJ2-7; 9 bases are a match to TRBD1. Germline-derived CDR1 and CDR2 are MDHEN and SYDVKM. V shed 4 bases and J 5 bases; nucleotides not matched to a gene: 9. The CDR3 has 15 amino acids. CDR3 protein: CASSSATGGRNEQYF. The DNA for the CDR3 is TGTGCCAGCAGTTCTGCGACAGGGGGAAGGAACGAGCAGTACTTC.

This chain connects TRBV27 to TRBJ2-1, with a tentative D call TRBD2 (5 bases). The CDR3 length is 14 residues. Trimming removed 5 bases at V and 5 bases at J, with 13 bases between. Germline CDR1 reads MNHEY; CDR2 reads SMNVEV (reference sequence). The CDR3 spells CASSPRNGDNEQFF. CDR3 nucleotide sequence: TGTGCCAGCAGTCCGCGGAACGGGGACAATGAGCAGTTCTTC.

CDR3 in amino acids: CASSEGIGARRGTQYF. The CDR3 DNA reads as TGTGCCAGCAGTGAAGGTATTGGGGCCCGTCGGGGGACCCAGTACTTC. The chain combines TRBV6-1 with TRBJ2-5; TRBD1 or TRBD2 may be the D gene (5 bases each). Trimming took 1 base from V and 7 from J, leaving 19 bases between them. Germline lookup yields CDR1 MNHNS and CDR2 SASEGT. The CDR3 loop spans 16 amino acids.

This chain connects TRBV19 to TRBJ1-2; D gene uncertain. The CDR3 sequence is 13 residues long. V was cut by 4 bases and J by 4 bases, with 10 bases left in between. Germline-derived CDR1 and CDR2 are LNHDA and SQIVND (reference sequence). The CDR3 protein is CASSTRAAYGYTF. The CDR3 region has the DNA TGTGCCAGTAGTACCAGAGCAGCCTATGGCTACACCTTC.

V usage is TRBV11-2 and J usage is TRBJ2-6; maybe TRBD1 (6 bases). The CDR3 spans 17 residues. Trimming stripped 1 base from V and 3 bases from J, with 13 bases between. Germline V gives CDR1 SGHAT, CDR2 FQNNGV. The CDR3 region has the DNA TGTGCCAGCAGCTTAGGTTTGGGGGCGCGTGGGGCCAACGTCCTGACTTTC. Its translation is CASSLGLGARGANVLTF.

The gene calls are TRBV15 and TRBJ2-7; D ambiguous. Germline V gene lookup returns CDR1 LNHNV and CDR2 YYDKDF (reference sequence). The germline V and J ends were trimmed by 5 bases and 3 bases, with 17 bases remaining between them. The CDR3 extends over 15 amino acids. The DNA for the CDR3 is TGTGCCACCAGCCGGTTGAAAGGGTCGGGCTACGAGCAGTACTTC. It yields the protein CATSRLKGSGYEQYF.